The 29 T cell receptor beta chains below come from one sample, sequenced in a study of blood T cell repertoires in COVID-19. TCRdb's copy holds only in-frame clones and misses some; the assay was immunoSEQ multiplex PCR. Of 100,000 to 120,000 clones in the sample, around 68% were seen once. Sequencing was done on a sample of peripheral blood. The receptors stem from a woman aged 55-69 years with acute or convalescent COVID-19.

V is TRBV24-1 and J is TRBJ2-1; 8 nucleotides line up with TRBD1. CDR3 length equals 16 residues. Germline lookup yields CDR1 KGHDR and CDR2 SFDVKD. The ends lost 4 bases at V and 3 bases at J; junction bases unmatched: 7. The CDR3 region has the DNA TGTGCCACCAGTGAACCTCAGGGGGCAGGCTACAATGAGCAGTTCTTC. Residues: CATSEPQGAGYNEQFF.

This clone appeared a few times. The chain has TRBV6-5 and TRBJ2-4; D is perhaps TRBD2 (5 bases). CDR1 MNHEY and CDR2 SVGAGI come from the germline V gene. Between the trimmed V and J ends, which lost 6 bases and 0 bases, there was a span of 9 bases. This CDR3 has 14 amino acids. CDR3 in amino acids: CASRTTRAKNIQYF. CDR3 DNA: TGTGCCAGCAGGACTACCAGAGCCAAAAACATTCAGTACTTC.

This sequence joins TRBV24-1 and TRBJ1-5, with 7 bases that match TRBD1. This CDR3 spans 15 amino acids. V shed 5 bases and J 3 bases; nucleotides not matched to a gene: 6. Germline V gene data show CDR1 as KGHDR and CDR2 as SFDVKD. In DNA form, the CDR3 reads TGTGCCACCAGTGCGACCGGGACAGCCAATCAGCCCCAGCATTTT. This codes for CATSATGTANQPQHF.

V is TRBV5-6 and J is TRBJ2-7; perhaps TRBD2 as D (7 bases). The CDR3 covers 14 residues. Germline loops: CDR1 SGHDT, CDR2 YYEEEE. Trimming cost V 1 base and J 5 bases, with 13 bases left between them. In DNA, the CDR3 is TGTGCCAGCAGCTTGAAGGGGGGGAACCACGAGCAGTACTTC. Protein product: CASSLKGGNHEQYF.

The rearrangement joins TRBV5-6 to TRBJ2-7, with TRBD2 identical over 7 bases. CDR1 SGHDT and CDR2 YYEEEE come from the germline V gene. Trimming removed 0 bases from V and 6 bases from J; junction bases left unmatched: 9. The CDR3 covers 15 residues. CDR3 in DNA: TGTGCCAGCAGCTTGGTGGCGGGAGTAAGAGGCGAGCAGTACTTC. Translation gives CASSLVAGVRGEQYF.

The V gene is TRBV9, the J gene TRBJ1-1; a weak D match, TRBD1 (5 bases). The germline V and J ends were trimmed by 1 base and 1 base, with 8 bases remaining between them. Germline V gives CDR1 SGDLS, CDR2 YYNGEE. The CDR3 covers 14 residues. CDR3 bases: TGTGCCAGCAGCGTAAGCACAGGGAACACTGAAGCTTTCTTT. It translates to CASSVSTGNTEAFF.

This clone was detected only once. The chain links TRBV7-9 to TRBJ1-3; possibly TRBD1 for D (6 bases). The CDR3 has 15 amino acids. The V gene's germline CDR1 is SEHNR and CDR2 FQNEAQ (reference sequence). The germline V and J ends were trimmed by 5 bases and 0 bases, with 11 bases remaining between them. As DNA, the CDR3 is TGTGCCAGCAGCCTAACAGGGAGCTCTGGAAACACCATATATTTT. Amino acid sequence: CASSLTGSSGNTIYF.

V and J are TRBV6-1 and TRBJ2-3; the D is unclear. V lost 6 bases and J lost 0, with 16 bases in between. Looked up from germline, CDR1 is MNHNS and CDR2 is SASEGT. The CDR3 has 16 amino acids. DNA of the CDR3: TGTGCCAGCAGGGAACACGCGGCTTCTAGCACAGATACGCAGTATTTT. Translation: CASREHAASSTDTQYF.

The chain links TRBV18 to TRBJ1-1; D is perhaps TRBD1 (6 bases). Trimming pared 2 bases from V and 11 bases from J, leaving 15 bases between. Germline V gives CDR1 KGHSH, CDR2 LQKENI. CDR3 size: 13 residues. The CDR3 coding sequence is TGTGCCAGCTCACCAACAGGGCTGCCTGGGGCTTTCTTT. Translating gives CASSPTGLPGAFF.

On this clone itself: A read error may produce the germline difference seen at one junction end. This chain connects TRBV5-4 to TRBJ1-2; TRBD1 aligns across 7 bases. From germline, CDR1 is SGHNT and CDR2 YYREEE (reference sequence). This CDR3 is built from 14 residues. CDR3 in amino acids: CASSFDRAKYGYTF. CDR3 coding DNA: TGTGCCAGCAGCTTTGACAGGGCTAAGTATGGCTACACCTTC.

This clone has a handful of counts. The chain joins TRBV29-1 to TRBJ2-7; D is perhaps TRBD1 (5 bases). Germline V gene sequence: CDR1 SQVTM, CDR2 ANQGSEA. The V gene lost 0 bases and the J gene lost 4 bases, with 10 bases spanning the gap. This CDR3 region has 13 residues. The CDR3 sequence is CSVEDQGIYEQYF. CDR3 sequence (DNA): TGCAGCGTTGAAGATCAGGGAATTTACGAGCAGTACTTC.

The chain employs TRBV15 and TRBJ2-4; the D gene is possibly TRBD2 (5 bases). V was shortened by 9 bases and J by 6 bases, with 18 bases between the two germline ends. The CDR3 has 14 amino acids. In germline, CDR1 is LNHNV, CDR2 YYDKDF (reference sequence). The CDR3 sequence: CATTNPGIANIQYF. CDR3 DNA: TGTGCCACAACCAATCCCGGGATCGCAAACATTCAGTACTTC.

This clone has only a few counts. J is TRBJ1-6 and V is TRBV7-9, with D possibly being TRBD1 (5 bases). This CDR3 region has 15 residues. Trimming removed 1 base at V and 7 bases at J, with 11 bases between. CDR1 SEHNR and CDR2 FQNEAQ come from the germline V gene (reference sequence). CDR3 region: CASSLVAGHNSPLHF. The CDR3 nucleotides are TGTGCCAGCAGCTTAGTGGCCGGACACAATTCACCCCTCCACTTT.

The gene calls are TRBV9 and TRBJ2-7; 8 bases align to TRBD1. The trim removed 4 bases at V and 5 bases at J, leaving 8 bases unmatched. CDR3 length: 14 residues. In germline, CDR1 is SGDLS, CDR2 YYNGEE. The CDR3 is CASSPPDRAHEQYF. The CDR3 DNA reads as TGTGCCAGCAGCCCCCCGGACAGGGCTCACGAGCAGTACTTC.

This clone has just a few counts. This chain links TRBV7-3 with TRBJ2-1; 7 positions match TRBD1. Per the germline V gene, CDR1 is SGHTA and CDR2 is FQGTGA. The CDR3 is made up of 12 amino acids. V shed 8 bases and J 5 bases; nucleotides not matched to a gene: 3. This CDR3 reads CASGTDDNEQFF. The DNA of the CDR3 is TGTGCCAGCGGGACAGACGACAATGAGCAGTTCTTC.

V and J are TRBV5-1 and TRBJ2-5, with 12 positions matching TRBD2. The germline V gene encodes CDR1 SGHRS and CDR2 YFSETQ. The CDR3 has 17 residues. J lost 1 base, V lost 3 bases, and 7 bases had no gene match. In DNA form, the CDR3 reads TGCGCCAGCAGCTCCCTCCCACTAGCGGGGGGCCAAGAGACCCAGTACTTC. This encodes CASSSLPLAGGQETQYF.

The chain has TRBV5-8 and TRBJ2-5, with a possible D match to TRBD1 (6 bases). V was cut by 4 bases and J by 1 base, with 17 bases left in between. Germline V gives CDR1 SGHTS, CDR2 YDEGEE. The CDR3 covers 16 residues. CDR3 residues: CASSRGTGRGQETQYF. The CDR3, as DNA: TGTGCCAGCAGCCGAGGAACAGGGAGAGGCCAAGAGACCCAGTACTTC.

V usage is TRBV27 and J usage is TRBJ1-2; D is undetermined. The length of the CDR3 is 15 residues. Germline V gives CDR1 MNHEY, CDR2 SMNVEV (reference sequence). V lost 0 bases, J lost 4 bases, and 12 bases lay in between. DNA of the CDR3: TGTGCCAGCAGTTTATCTATCGCGGGGTCCTATGGCTACACCTTC. It translates to CASSLSIAGSYGYTF.

The V and J genes are TRBV6-2 or TRBV6-3 and TRBJ1-2; possibly TRBD1 for D (6 bases). CDR3 length: 13 residues. Germline lookup yields CDR1 MNHEY and CDR2 SVGEGT. V lost 5 bases, J lost 7 bases, and 14 bases lay in between. The DNA of the CDR3 is TGTGCCAGCAGTAGCACTACAGGGTTTGGCTACACCTTC. The encoded protein is CASSSTTGFGYTF.

V usage is TRBV30 and J usage is TRBJ1-2, with D perhaps matching TRBD1 (6 bases). This CDR3 has 14 residues. The germline V gene encodes CDR1 GTSNPN and CDR2 SVGIG (reference sequence). V shed 0 bases and J shed 1 base, with 9 bases lying between them. The CDR3 DNA is TGTGCCTGGAGTGTCACAGGGATTAACTATGGCTACACCTTC. It translates to CAWSVTGINYGYTF.

The CDR3 DNA reads as TGTGCCAGCAGCTTAGATAGGGGGTTCACTGAAGCTTTCTTT. As protein: CASSLDRGFTEAFF. This chain connects TRBV11-2 to TRBJ1-1; maybe TRBD1 (6 bases). Trimming stripped 0 bases from V and 4 bases from J, with 9 bases between. This CDR3 region has 14 residues. From germline, CDR1 is SGHAT and CDR2 FQNNGV.

CDR3 in DNA: TGTGCCAGCAGCGGAACAGGGTGGGACACTGAAGCTTTCTTT. Encoded protein: CASSGTGWDTEAFF. The chain has TRBV25-1 and TRBJ1-1, with TRBD1 as a possible D gene (6 bases). V gave up 6 bases and J gave up 3 bases, with 14 bases separating them. This CDR3 region has 14 residues. The germline V gene encodes CDR1 MGHDK and CDR2 SYGVNS.

Here the CDR3 reads CASSQDGVPLKHF. CDR3 DNA sequence: TGCGCCAGCAGCCAAGATGGTGTGCCACTGAAGCATTTT. The J gene is TRBJ1-5, the V gene TRBV4-1, with unresolved D. CDR1 is MGHRA and CDR2 is YSYEKL in the germline V gene. This CDR3 contains 13 residues. The V and J ends lost 0 bases and 14 bases respectively, with 14 bases between them.

The chain has TRBV7-8 and TRBJ1-2; a possible D gene is TRBD1 (6 bases). Germline V lookup: CDR1 SGHVS, CDR2 FQNEAQ. The CDR3 is 15 residues long. The ends were cut back, 5 bases at V and 7 bases at J, with 20 bases in the middle. CDR3 protein: CASSRIGGSTSGYTF. In DNA form, the CDR3 reads TGTGCCAGCAGCCGAATAGGGGGTTCCACCTCTGGCTACACCTTC.

The CDR3 sequence is CASSRRNEQFF. CDR3 in DNA: TGTGCCAGCAGCCGCCGGAATGAGCAGTTCTTC. The chain employs TRBV5-6 and TRBJ2-1; D is unclear. Per the germline V gene, CDR1 is SGHDT and CDR2 is YYEEEE. Trimming removed 4 bases from V and 7 bases from J, with 6 bases in between. The CDR3 covers 11 residues.

The chain recombines TRBV10-3 with TRBJ1-2; D is perhaps TRBD1 (6 bases). CDR1 is ENHRY, CDR2 SYGVKD, per germline. Trimming shortened V by 6 bases and J by 6 bases, and 20 bases separated the two germline ends. The CDR3 is 15 amino acids. The DNA of the CDR3 is TGTGCCATCAGAGGCCCGGTTAGGGGGGGCGATGGCTACACCTTC. This sequence encodes CAIRGPVRGGDGYTF.

This chain uses TRBV7-6 with TRBJ2-3; 8 bases are a match to TRBD2. Germline CDR1 reads SGHVS; CDR2 reads FNYEAQ. The CDR3 has 15 residues. J lost 1 base, V lost 5 bases, and 5 bases had no gene match. The CDR3 nucleotides read TGTGCCAGCAGCCCTAGCGGGTCAGGCACAGATACGCAGTATTTT. Translating gives CASSPSGSGTDTQYF.

The chain employs TRBV30 and TRBJ1-1, with 8 bases matching TRBD1. Germline values: CDR1 GTSNPN, CDR2 SVGIG (reference sequence). The CDR3 has 14 amino acids. With 4 bases clipped from V and 0 bases from J, the junction kept 4 bases outside the gene matches. The CDR3 spells CAWNRGTLNTEAFF. DNA of the CDR3: TGTGCCTGGAACAGGGGGACTTTGAACACTGAAGCTTTCTTT.

This clone was observed a single time. The chain is built from TRBV7-2 and TRBJ1-6; no definite D call. V dropped 0 bases and J dropped 13 bases, with 10 bases sitting between them. CDR3 length equals 13 residues. Looked up from germline, CDR1 is SGHTA and CDR2 is FQGNSA. DNA of the CDR3: TGTGCCAGCAGCTTAGCGACTGTAATTCCCCTCCACTTT. Translating it yields CASSLATVIPLHF.